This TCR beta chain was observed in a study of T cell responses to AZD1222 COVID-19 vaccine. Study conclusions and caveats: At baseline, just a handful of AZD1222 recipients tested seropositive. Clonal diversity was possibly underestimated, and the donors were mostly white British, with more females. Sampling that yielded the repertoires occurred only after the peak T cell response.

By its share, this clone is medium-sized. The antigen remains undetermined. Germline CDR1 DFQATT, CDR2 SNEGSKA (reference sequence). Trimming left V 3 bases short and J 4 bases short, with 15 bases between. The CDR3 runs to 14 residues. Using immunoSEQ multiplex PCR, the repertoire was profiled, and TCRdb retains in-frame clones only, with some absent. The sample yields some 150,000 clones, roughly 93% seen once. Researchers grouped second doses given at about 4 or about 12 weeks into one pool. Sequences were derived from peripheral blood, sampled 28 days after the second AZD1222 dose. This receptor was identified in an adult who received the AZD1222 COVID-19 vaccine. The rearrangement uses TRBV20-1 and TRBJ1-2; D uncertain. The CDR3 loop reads CSASLEIGGYGYTF. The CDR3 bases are TGCAGTGCTAGTTTGGAGATCGGCGGCTATGGCTACACCTTC.